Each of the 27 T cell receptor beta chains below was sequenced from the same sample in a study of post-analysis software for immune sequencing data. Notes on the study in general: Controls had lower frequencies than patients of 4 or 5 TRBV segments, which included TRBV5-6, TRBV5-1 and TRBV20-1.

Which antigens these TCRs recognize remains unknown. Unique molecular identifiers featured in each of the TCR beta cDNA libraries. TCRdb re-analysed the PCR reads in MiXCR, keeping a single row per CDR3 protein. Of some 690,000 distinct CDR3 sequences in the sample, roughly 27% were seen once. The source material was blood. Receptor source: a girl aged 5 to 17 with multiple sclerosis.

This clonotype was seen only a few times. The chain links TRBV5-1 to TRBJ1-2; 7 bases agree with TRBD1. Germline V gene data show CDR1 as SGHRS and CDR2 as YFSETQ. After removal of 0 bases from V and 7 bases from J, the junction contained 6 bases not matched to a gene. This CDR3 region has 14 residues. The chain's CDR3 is CASSLVDREAGYTF. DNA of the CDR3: TGCGCCAGCAGCTTGGTCGACAGGGAGGCTGGCTACACCTTC.

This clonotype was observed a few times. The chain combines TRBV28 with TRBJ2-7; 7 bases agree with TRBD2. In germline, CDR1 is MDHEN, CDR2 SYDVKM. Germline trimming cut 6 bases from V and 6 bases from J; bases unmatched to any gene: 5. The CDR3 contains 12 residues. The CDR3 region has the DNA TGTGCCAGCAGACGGGGGGTAGGCGAGCAGTACTTC. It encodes CASRRGVGEQYF.

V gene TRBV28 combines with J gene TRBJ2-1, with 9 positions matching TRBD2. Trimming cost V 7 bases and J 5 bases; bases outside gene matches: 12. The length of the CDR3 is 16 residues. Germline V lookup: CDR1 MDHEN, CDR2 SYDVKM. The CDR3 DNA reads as TGTGCCAGCAATACAAGAGGGCTAGCGGGAAACAATGAGCAGTTCTTC. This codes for CASNTRGLAGNNEQFF. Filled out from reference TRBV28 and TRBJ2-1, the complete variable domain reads DVKVTQSSRYLVKRTGEKVFLECVQDMDHENMFWYRQDPGLGLRLIYFSYDVKMKEKGDIPEGYSVSREKKERFSLILESASTNQTSMYLCASNTRGLAGNNEQFFGPGTRLTVL.

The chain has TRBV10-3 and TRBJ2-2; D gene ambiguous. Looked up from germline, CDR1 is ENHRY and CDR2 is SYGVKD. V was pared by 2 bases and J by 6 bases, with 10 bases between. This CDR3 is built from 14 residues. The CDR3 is CAISELPPPGELFF. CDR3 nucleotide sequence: TGTGCCATCAGTGAGCTACCCCCTCCCGGGGAGCTGTTTTTT.

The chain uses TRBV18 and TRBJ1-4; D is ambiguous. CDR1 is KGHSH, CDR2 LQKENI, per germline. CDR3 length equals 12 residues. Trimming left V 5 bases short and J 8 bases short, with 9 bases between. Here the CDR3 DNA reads TGTGCCAGCTCAGATAACTTGGAAAAACTGTTTTTT. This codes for CASSDNLEKLFF.

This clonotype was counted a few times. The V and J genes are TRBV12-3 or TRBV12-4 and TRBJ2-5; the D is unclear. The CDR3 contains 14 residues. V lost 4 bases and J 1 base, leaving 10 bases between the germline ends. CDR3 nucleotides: TGTGCCAGCAGTTATTCATCTTCCCAAGAGACCCAGTACTTC. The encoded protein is CASSYSSSQETQYF.

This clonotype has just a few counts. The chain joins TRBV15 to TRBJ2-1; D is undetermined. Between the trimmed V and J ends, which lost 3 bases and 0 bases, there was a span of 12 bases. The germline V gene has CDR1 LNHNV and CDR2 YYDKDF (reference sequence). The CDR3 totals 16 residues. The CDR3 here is CATSSITWSSYNEQFF. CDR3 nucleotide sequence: TGTGCCACCAGCAGTATAACCTGGAGCTCCTACAATGAGCAGTTCTTC.

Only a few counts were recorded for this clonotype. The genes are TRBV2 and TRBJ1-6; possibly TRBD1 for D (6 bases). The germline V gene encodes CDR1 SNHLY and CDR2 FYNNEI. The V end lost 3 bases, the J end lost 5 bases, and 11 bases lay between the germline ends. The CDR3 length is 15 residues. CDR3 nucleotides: TGTGCCAGCAGTGAGGGGCAGGGGAATAATTCACCCCTCCACTTT. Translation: CASSEGQGNNSPLHF. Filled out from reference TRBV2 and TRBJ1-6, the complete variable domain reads EPEVTQTPSHQVTQMGQEVILRCVPISNHLYFYWYRQILGQKVEFLVSFYNNEISEKSEIFDDQFSVERPDGSNFTLKIRSTKLEDSAMYFCASSEGQGNNSPLHFGNGTRLTVT.

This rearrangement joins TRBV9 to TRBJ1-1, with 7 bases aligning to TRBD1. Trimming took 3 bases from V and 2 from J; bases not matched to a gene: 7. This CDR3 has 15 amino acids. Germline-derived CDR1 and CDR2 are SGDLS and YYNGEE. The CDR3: CASSGSTGVNTEAFF. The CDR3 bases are TGTGCCAGCAGCGGGAGCACAGGGGTCAACACTGAAGCTTTCTTT. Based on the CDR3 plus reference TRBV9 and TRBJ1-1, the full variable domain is DSGVTQTPKHLITATGQRVTLRCSPRSGDLSVYWYQQSLDQGLQFLIQYYNGEERAKGNILERFSAQQFPDLHSELNLSSLELGDSALYFCASSGSTGVNTEAFFGQGTRLTVV.

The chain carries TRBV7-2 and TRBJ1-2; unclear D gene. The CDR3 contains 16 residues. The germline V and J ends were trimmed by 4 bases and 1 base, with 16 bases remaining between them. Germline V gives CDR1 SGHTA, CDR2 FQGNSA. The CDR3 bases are TGTGCCAGCAGCTCTCCCCCCGGGCCCCTTAACTATGGCTACACCTTC. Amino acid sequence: CASSSPPGPLNYGYTF.

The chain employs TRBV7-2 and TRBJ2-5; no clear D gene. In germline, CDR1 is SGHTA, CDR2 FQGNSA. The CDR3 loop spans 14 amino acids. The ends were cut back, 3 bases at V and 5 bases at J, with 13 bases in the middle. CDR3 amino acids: CASSFSRALETQYF. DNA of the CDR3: TGTGCCAGCAGCTTTAGCCGAGCCTTGGAGACCCAGTACTTC.

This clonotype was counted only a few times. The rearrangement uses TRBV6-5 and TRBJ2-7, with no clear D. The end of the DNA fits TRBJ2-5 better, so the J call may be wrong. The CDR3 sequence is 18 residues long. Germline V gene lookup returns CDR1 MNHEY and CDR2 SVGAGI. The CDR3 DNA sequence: TGTGCCAGCAGTTACGGTCTGGGTTCCAGCGACGTTAAAGAGACCCAGTACTTC. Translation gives CASSYGLGSSDVKETQYF.

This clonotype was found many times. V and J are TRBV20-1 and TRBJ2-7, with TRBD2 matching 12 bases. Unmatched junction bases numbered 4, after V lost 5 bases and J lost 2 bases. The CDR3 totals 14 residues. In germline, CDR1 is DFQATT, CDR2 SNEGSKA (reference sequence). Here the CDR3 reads CSARLAGGTYEQYF. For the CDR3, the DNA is TGCAGTGCTCGCCTAGCGGGAGGGACCTACGAGCAGTACTTC.

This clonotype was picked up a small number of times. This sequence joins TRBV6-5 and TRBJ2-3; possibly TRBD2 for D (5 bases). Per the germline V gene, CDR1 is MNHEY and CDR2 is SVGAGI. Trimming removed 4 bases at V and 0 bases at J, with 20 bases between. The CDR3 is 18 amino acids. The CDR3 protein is CASSSPPGRRTSTDTQYF. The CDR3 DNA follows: TGTGCCAGCAGTTCCCCCCCGGGGAGACGAACTAGCACAGATACGCAGTATTTT.

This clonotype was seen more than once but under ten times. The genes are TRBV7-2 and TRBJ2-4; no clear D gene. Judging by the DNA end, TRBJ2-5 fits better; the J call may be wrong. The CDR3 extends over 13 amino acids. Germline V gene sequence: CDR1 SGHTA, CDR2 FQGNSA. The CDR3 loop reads CASSLASSETQYF. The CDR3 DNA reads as TGTGCCAGCAGCTTGGCTAGTTCAGAGACCCAGTACTTC.

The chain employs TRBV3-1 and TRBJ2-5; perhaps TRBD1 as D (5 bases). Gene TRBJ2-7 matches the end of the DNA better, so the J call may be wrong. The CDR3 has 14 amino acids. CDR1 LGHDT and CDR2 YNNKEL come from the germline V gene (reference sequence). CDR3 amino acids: CASSQGSGNGEQYF. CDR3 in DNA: TGTGCCAGCAGCCAAGGGTCAGGGAACGGCGAGCAGTACTTC.

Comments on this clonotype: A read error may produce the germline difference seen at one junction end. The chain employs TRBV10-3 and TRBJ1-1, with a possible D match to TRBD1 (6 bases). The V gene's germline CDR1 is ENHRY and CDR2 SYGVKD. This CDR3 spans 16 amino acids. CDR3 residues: CATSDIGGRGNTEAFF. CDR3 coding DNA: TGTGCCACCAGTGATATTGGGGGGCGAGGGAACACTGAAGCTTTCTTT.

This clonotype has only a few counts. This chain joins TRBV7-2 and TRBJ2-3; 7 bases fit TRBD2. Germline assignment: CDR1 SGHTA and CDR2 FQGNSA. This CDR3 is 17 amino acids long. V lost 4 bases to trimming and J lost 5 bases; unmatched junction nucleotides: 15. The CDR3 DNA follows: TGTGCCAGCAGCTCTAGTTTCCAGCGGGGAGCTAGAGATACGCAGTATTTT. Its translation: CASSSSFQRGARDTQYF.

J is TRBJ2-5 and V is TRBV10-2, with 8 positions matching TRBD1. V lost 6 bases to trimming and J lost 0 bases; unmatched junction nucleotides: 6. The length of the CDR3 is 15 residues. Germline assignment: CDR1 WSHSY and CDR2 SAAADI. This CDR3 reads CASRDRGRYQETQYF. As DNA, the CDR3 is TGCGCCAGCAGAGACAGGGGCCGGTACCAAGAGACCCAGTACTTC.

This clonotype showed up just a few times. The CDR3 sequence is CASSLEWGPDEQYF. In DNA, the CDR3 is TGCGCCAGCAGCTTGGAGTGGGGTCCGGACGAGCAGTACTTC. V is TRBV5-1 and J is TRBJ2-7; D remains ambiguous. CDR1 and CDR2 from the germline V gene are SGHRS and YFSETQ. Trimming removed 0 bases at V and 5 bases at J, with 12 bases between. This CDR3 has 14 amino acids.

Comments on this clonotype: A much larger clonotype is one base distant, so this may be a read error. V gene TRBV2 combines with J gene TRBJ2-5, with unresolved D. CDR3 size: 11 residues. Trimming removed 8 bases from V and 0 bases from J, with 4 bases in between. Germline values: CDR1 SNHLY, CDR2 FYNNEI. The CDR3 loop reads CASRHQETQYF. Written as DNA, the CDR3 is TGTGCCAGCCGCCACCAAGAGACCCAGTACTTC.

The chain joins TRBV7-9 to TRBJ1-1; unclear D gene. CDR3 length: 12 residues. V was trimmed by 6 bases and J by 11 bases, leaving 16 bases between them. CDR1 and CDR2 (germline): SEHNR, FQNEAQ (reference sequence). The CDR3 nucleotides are TGTGCCAGCAGTCAGCCGGGCCCCCCGGCTTTCTTT. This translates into CASSQPGPPAFF.

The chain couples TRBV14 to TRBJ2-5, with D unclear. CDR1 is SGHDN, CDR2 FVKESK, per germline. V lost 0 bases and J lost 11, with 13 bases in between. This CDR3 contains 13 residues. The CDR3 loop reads CASSQELQNEQYF. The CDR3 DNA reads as TGTGCCAGCAGCCAAGAGCTGCAGAATGAGCAGTACTTC.

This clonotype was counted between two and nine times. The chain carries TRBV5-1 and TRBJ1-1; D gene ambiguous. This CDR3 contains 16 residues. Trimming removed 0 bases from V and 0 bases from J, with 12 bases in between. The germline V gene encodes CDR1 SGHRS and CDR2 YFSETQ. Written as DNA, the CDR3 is TGCGCCAGCAGCTTGGATGGCCAGAGTATGAACACTGAAGCTTTCTTT. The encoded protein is CASSLDGQSMNTEAFF.

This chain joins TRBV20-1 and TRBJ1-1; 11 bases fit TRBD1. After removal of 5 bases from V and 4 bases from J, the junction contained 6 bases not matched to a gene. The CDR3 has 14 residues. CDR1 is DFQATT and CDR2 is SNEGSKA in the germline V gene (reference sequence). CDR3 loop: CSAGQGALGTEAFF. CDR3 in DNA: TGCAGTGCTGGACAGGGGGCATTGGGCACTGAAGCTTTCTTT.

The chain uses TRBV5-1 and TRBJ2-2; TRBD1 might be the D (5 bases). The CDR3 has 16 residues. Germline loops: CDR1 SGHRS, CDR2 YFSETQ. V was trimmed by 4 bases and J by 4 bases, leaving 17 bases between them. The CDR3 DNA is TGCGCCAGCAGCGCGGACAAAAAGGCGTCCACCGGGGAGCTGTTTTTT. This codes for CASSADKKASTGELFF.

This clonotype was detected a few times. The CDR3 protein is CASSFWASGGTYEQYF. Written as DNA, the CDR3 is TGCGCCAGCAGCTTCTGGGCTAGCGGGGGAACCTACGAGCAGTACTTC. The chain links TRBV5-1 to TRBJ2-7; 10 bases are a match to TRBD2. The CDR3 has 16 amino acids. Germline loops: CDR1 SGHRS, CDR2 YFSETQ. J was trimmed by 2 bases and V by 2 bases; bases with no gene match: 7.